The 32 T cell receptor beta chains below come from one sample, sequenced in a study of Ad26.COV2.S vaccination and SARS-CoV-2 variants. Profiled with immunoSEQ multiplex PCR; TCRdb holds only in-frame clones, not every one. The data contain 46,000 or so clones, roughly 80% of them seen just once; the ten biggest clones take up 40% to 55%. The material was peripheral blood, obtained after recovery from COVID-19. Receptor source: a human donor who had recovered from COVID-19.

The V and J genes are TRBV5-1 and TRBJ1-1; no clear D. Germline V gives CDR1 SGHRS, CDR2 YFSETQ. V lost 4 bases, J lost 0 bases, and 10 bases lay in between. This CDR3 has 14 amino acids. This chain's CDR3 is CASSGQFLNTEAFF. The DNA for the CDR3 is TGCGCCAGCAGCGGGCAGTTCCTGAACACTGAAGCTTTCTTT.

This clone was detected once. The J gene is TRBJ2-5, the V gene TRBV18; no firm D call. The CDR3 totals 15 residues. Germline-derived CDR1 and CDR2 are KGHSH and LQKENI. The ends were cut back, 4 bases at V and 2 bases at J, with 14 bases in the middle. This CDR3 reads CASSQSTVGQETQYF. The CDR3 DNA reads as TGTGCCAGCTCACAATCGACGGTGGGGCAAGAGACCCAGTACTTC.

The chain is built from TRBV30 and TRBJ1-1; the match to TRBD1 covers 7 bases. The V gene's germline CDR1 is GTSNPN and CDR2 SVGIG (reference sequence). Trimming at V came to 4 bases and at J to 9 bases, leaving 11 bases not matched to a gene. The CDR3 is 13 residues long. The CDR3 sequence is CAWTLQEGGKAFF. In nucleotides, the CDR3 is TGTGCCTGGACGTTGCAAGAAGGGGGCAAAGCTTTCTTT.

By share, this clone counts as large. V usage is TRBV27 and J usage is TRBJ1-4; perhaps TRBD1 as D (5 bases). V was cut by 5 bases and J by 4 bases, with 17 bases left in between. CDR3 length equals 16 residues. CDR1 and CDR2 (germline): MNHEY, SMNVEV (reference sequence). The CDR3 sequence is CASSQGTAVINEKLFF. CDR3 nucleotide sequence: TGTGCCAGCAGTCAAGGGACGGCGGTAATTAATGAAAAACTGTTTTTT.

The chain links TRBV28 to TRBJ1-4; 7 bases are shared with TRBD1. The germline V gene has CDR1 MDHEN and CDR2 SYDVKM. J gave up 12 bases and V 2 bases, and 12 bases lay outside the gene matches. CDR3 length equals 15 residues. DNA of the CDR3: TGTGCCAGCAGTTTACGAGGGGGCAGGACGTCGGAACTGTTTTTT. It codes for CASSLRGGRTSELFF.

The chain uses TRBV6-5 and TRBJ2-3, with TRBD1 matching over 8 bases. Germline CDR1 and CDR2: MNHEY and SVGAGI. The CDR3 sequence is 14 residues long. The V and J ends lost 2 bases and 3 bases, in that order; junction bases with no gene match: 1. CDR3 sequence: CASSYRQGTDTQYF. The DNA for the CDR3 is TGTGCCAGCAGTTACCGACAGGGGACAGATACGCAGTATTTT.

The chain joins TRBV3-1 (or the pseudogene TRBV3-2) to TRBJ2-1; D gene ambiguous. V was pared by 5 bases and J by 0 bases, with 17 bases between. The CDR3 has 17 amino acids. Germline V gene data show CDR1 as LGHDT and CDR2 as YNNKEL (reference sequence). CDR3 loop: CASSSVENTLSYNEQFF. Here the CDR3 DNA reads TGTGCCAGCAGCTCCGTCGAAAACACCCTCTCCTACAATGAGCAGTTCTTC.

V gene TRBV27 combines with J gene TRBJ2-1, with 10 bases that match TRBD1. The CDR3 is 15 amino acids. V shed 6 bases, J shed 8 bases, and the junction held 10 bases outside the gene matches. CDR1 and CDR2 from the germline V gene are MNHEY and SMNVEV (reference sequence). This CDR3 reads CASRSTGTGDYEQFF. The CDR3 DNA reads TGTGCCAGCAGGTCAACCGGGACAGGGGACTATGAGCAGTTCTTC.

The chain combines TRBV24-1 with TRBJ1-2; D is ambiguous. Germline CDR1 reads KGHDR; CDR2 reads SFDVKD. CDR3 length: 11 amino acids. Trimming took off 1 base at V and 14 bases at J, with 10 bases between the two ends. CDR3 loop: CATSDFDQKTF. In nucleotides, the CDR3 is TGTGCCACCAGTGATTTCGACCAGAAGACCTTC.

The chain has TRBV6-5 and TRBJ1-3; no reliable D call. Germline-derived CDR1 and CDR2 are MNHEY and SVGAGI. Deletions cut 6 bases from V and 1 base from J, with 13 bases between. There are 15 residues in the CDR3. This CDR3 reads CASRFQGPSGNTIYF. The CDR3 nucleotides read TGTGCCAGCAGATTCCAAGGACCTTCTGGAAACACCATATATTTT.

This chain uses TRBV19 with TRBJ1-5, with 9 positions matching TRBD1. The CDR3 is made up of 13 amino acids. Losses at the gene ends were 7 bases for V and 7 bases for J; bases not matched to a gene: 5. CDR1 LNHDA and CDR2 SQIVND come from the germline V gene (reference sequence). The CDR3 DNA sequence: TGTGCCAGTAAACCCGGGACAGGGCAGCCCCAGCATTTT. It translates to CASKPGTGQPQHF.

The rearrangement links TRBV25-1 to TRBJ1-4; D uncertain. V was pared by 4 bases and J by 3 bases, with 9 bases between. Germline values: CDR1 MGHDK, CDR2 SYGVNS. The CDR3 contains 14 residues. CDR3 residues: CASSGPGSNEKLFF. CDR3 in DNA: TGTGCCAGCAGTGGGCCGGGCTCTAATGAAAAACTGTTTTTT.

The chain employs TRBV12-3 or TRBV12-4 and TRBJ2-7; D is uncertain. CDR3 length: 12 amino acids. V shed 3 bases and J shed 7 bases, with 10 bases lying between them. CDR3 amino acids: CASSFEVGEQYF. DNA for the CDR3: TGTGCCAGCAGTTTTGAGGTGGGGGAGCAGTACTTC.

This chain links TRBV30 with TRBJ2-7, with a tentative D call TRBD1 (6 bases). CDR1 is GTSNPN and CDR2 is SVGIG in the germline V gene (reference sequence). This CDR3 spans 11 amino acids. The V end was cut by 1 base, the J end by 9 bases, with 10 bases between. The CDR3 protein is CAWSDREAQYF. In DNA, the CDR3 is TGTGCCTGGAGTGACAGGGAAGCGCAGTACTTC. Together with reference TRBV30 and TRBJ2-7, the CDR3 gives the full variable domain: SQTIHQWPATLVQPVGSPLSLECTVEGTSNPNLYWYRQAAGRGLQLLFYSVGIGQISSEVPQNLSASRPQDRQFILSSKKLLLSDSGFYLCAWSDREAQYFGPGTRLTVT.

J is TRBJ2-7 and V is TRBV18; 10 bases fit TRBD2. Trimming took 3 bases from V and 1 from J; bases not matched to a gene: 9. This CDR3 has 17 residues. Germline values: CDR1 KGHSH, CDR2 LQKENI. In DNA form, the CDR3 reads TGTGCCAGCTCACCGCGAGAGACTAGCGGGTTTTCCTACGAGCAGTACTTC. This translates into CASSPRETSGFSYEQYF.

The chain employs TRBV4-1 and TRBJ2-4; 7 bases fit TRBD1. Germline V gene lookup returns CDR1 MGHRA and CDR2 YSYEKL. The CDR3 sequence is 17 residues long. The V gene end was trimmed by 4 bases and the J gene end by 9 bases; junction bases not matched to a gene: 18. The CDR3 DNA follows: TGCGCCAGCAGCCCCGGGACAGCAACCATAAGCCGTAGCATTCAGTACTTC. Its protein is CASSPGTATISRSIQYF.

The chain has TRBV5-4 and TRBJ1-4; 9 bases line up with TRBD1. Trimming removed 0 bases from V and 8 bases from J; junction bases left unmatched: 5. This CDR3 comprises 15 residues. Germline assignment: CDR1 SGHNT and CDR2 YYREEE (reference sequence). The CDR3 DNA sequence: TGTGCCAGCAGCTTGGGGGGACAGGGAAGCGAAAAACTGTTTTTT. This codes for CASSLGGQGSEKLFF.

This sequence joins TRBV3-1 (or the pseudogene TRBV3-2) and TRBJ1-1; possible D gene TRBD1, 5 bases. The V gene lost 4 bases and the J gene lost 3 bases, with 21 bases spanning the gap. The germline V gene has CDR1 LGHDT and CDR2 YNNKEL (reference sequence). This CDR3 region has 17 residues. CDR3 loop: CASSRTRDRIFDTEAFF. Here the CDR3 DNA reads TGTGCCAGCAGCCGAACCCGGGACCGGATTTTTGACACTGAAGCTTTCTTT.

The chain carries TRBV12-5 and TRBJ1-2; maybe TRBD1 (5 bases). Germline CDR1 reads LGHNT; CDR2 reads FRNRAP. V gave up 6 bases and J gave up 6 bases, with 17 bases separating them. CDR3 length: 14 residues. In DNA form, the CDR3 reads TGTGCTAGTGGCTCAGTACCGGTAGGGGATGGCTACACCTTC. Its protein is CASGSVPVGDGYTF.

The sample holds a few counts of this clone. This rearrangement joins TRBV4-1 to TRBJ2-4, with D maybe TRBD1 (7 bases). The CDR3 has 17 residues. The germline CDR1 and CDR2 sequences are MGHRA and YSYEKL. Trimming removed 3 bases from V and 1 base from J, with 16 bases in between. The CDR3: CASSQEGTASAKNIQYF. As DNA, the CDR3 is TGCGCCAGCAGCCAGGAGGGGACAGCCTCGGCCAAAAACATTCAGTACTTC.

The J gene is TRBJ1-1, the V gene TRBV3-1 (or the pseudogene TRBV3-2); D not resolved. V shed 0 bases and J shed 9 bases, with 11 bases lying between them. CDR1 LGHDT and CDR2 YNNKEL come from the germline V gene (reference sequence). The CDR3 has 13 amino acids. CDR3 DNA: TGTGCCAGCAGCCAAGAAGTGTTAGCAAAAGCTTTCTTT. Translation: CASSQEVLAKAFF.

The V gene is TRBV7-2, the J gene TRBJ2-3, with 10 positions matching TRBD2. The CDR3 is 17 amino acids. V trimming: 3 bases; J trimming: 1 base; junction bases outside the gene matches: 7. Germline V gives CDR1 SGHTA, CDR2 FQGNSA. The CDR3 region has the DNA TGTGCCAGCAGCTTCCCCGGACTAGCGGCCGGCACAGATACGCAGTATTTT. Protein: CASSFPGLAAGTDTQYF.

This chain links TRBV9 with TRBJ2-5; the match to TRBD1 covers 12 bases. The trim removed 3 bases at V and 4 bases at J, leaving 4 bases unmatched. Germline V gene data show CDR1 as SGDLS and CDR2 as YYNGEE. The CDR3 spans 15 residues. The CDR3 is CASSGGQGAGETQYF. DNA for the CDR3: TGTGCCAGCAGCGGGGGACAGGGGGCGGGAGAGACCCAGTACTTC.

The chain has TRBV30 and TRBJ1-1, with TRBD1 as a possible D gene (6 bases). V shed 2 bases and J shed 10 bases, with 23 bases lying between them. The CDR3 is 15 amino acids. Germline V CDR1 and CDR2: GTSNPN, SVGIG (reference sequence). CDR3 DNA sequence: TGTGCCTGGAGTCTCCAGGGGCGATCGTTCAAAAGAGCTTTCTTT. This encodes CAWSLQGRSFKRAFF.

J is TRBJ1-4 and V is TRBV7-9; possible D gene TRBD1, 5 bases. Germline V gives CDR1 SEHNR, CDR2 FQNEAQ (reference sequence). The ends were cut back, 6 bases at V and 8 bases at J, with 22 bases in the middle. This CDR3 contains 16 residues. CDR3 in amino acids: CASRRTFDRLEEKLFF. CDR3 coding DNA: TGTGCCAGCAGACGTACCTTCGACAGATTAGAAGAAAAACTGTTTTTT.

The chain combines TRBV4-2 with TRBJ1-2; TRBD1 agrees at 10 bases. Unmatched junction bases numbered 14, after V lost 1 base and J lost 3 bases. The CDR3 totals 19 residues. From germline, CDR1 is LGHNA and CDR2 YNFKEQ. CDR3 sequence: CASSQAGTGVNSAYYGYTF. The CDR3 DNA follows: TGTGCCAGCAGCCAAGCCGGGACAGGGGTGAACTCCGCTTACTATGGCTACACCTTC.

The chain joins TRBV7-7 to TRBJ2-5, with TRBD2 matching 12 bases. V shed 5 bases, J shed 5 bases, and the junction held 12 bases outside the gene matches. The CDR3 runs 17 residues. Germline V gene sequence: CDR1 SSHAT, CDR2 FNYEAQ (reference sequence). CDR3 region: CASSELAGGTLRETQYF. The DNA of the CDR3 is TGTGCCAGCAGCGAACTAGCGGGGGGTACCCTTCGGGAGACCCAGTACTTC.

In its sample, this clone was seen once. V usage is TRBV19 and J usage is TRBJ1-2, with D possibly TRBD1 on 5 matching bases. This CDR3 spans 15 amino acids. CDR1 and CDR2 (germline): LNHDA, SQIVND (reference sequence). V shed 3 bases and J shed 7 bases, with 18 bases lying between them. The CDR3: CASSIFENVRAGYTF. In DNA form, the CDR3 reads TGTGCCAGTAGTATTTTTGAAAATGTCAGGGCTGGCTACACCTTC.

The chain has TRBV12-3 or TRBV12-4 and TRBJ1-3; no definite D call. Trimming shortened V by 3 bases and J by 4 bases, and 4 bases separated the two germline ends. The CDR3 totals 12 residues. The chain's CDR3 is CASSFIGNTIYF. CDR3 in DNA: TGTGCCAGCAGTTTCATAGGAAACACCATATATTTT.

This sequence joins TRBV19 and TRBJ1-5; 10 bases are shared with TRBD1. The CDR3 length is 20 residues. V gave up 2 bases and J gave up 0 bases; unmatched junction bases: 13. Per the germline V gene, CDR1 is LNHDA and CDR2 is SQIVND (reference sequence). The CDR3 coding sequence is TGTGCCAGTAGTATAAGATCCGGGACAGGGGTGATTAATAGCAATCAGCCCCAGCATTTT. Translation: CASSIRSGTGVINSNQPQHF.

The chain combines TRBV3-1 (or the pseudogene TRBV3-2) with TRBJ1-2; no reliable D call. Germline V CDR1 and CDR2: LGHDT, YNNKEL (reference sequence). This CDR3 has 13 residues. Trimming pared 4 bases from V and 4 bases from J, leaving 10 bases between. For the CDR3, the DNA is TGTGCCAGCAGCCGATCAGATCGCTATGGCTACACCTTC. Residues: CASSRSDRYGYTF.

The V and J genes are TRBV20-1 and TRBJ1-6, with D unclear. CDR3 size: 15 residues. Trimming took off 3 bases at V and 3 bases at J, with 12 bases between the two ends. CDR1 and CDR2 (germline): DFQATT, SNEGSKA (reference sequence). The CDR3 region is CSASEGGIYNSPLHF. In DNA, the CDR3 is TGCAGTGCTAGTGAGGGTGGGATCTATAATTCACCCCTCCACTTT.